The 24 T cell receptor beta chains below come from one sample, sequenced in a study of cytomegalovirus exposure and HLA in healthy donors. Primers for the PCR totalled 60 Vbeta and 13 Jbeta. Repertoires were generated with immunoSEQ multiplex PCR, while TCRdb's copy carries only in-frame clones and drops some. The sample yields roughly 120,000 clones, 80% seen once. Sequencing used PBMCs. These receptors all come from a man aged 25 to 40 in good health and CMV-seronegative.

V gene TRBV6-5 combines with J gene TRBJ2-5; D is possibly TRBD1 (5 bases). Trimming removed 0 bases at V and 7 bases at J, with 12 bases between. The CDR3 has 14 residues. Germline V gene lookup returns CDR1 MNHEY and CDR2 SVGAGI. The CDR3 DNA is TGTGCCAGCAGTTACTCGACAGTCTCTGGGACCCAGTACTTC. Translating gives CASSYSTVSGTQYF.

As concerns this clone: The junction differs from germline at one of its ends, possibly a read error. This chain connects TRBV10-2 to TRBJ1-5; TRBD1 might be the D (5 bases). This CDR3 is built from 15 residues. CDR1 and CDR2 (germline): WSHSY, SAAADI. CDR3 nucleotides: TGCGCCAGCAGACCCACGGGGGGAGGCAATCAGCCCCAGAATTTT. Protein product: CASRPTGGGNQPQNF.

The chain is built from TRBV10-3 and TRBJ2-7, with 7 bases fitting TRBD2. The CDR3 runs to 16 residues. From germline, CDR1 is ENHRY and CDR2 SYGVKD. V shed 4 bases and J 6 bases; nucleotides not matched to a gene: 15. As DNA, the CDR3 is TGTGCCATCAGTGCCCCAGGCGAACTCAGGACTAGCGAGCAGTACTTC. It translates to CAISAPGELRTSEQYF.

The rearrangement uses TRBV5-1 and TRBJ2-2; D perhaps matches TRBD1 (6 bases). Trimming left V 0 bases short and J 4 bases short, with 7 bases between. Germline V gene lookup returns CDR1 SGHRS and CDR2 YFSETQ. The CDR3 is made up of 14 amino acids. The CDR3 protein is CASSLEQGTGELFF. The CDR3 DNA reads TGCGCCAGCAGCTTGGAACAGGGCACCGGGGAGCTGTTTTTT.

This clone has only a few counts. One junction end does not reproduce the germline sequence, and a read error may be involved. The chain joins TRBV10-2 to TRBJ2-7; TRBD1 matches at 8 bases. This CDR3 is 12 amino acids long. Looked up from germline, CDR1 is WSHSY and CDR2 is SAAADI. The CDR3 spells CASSESKWTGSF. The CDR3, as DNA: TGCGCCAGCAGTGAGTCGAAGTGGACAGGGAGCTTC.

The chain employs TRBV10-3 and TRBJ1-1; D is possibly TRBD1 (5 bases). The germline CDR1 and CDR2 sequences are ENHRY and SYGVKD. The CDR3 totals 13 residues. V was clipped by 3 bases and J by 11 bases, with 16 bases between them. CDR3 bases: TGTGCCATCAGTGATCTCCTGTGGGGGGACGCTTTCTTT. Translating it yields CAISDLLWGDAFF.

The chain has TRBV5-1 and TRBJ2-1; 7 nucleotides align to TRBD2. CDR1 is SGHRS, CDR2 YFSETQ, per germline. CDR3 length: 16 residues. V gave up 3 bases and J gave up 0 bases; unmatched junction bases: 6. CDR3 DNA sequence: TGCGCCAGCAGCTCGAAGCGGGATAGCTCCTACAATGAGCAGTTCTTC. It specifies CASSSKRDSSYNEQFF. Full variable domain (remainder filled in from reference TRBV5-1 and TRBJ2-1): KAGVTQTPRYLIKTRGQQVTLSCSPISGHRSVSWYQQTPGQGLQFLFEYFSETQRNKGNFPGRFSGRQFSNSRSEMNVSTLELGDSALYLCASSSKRDSSYNEQFFGPGTRLTVL.

The chain joins TRBV27 to TRBJ2-5; D is uncertain. V shed 2 bases and J shed 5 bases, with 15 bases lying between them. Germline V CDR1 and CDR2: MNHEY, SMNVEV (reference sequence). The CDR3 extends over 15 amino acids. The CDR3 region is CASSLASRMRETQYF. CDR3 sequence (DNA): TGTGCCAGCAGTTTAGCTAGTCGGATGCGGGAGACCCAGTACTTC.

The V and J genes are TRBV7-9 and TRBJ2-3, with 13 nucleotides matching TRBD2. The germline V gene has CDR1 SEHNR and CDR2 FQNEAQ (reference sequence). After removal of 5 bases from V and 6 bases from J, the junction contained 8 bases not matched to a gene. The CDR3 contains 16 residues. The CDR3 reads CASSPGLAGVIDTQYF. In DNA form, the CDR3 reads TGTGCCAGCAGCCCCGGACTAGCGGGAGTTATCGATACGCAGTATTTT.

In its sample, this clone was seen once. The V gene is TRBV7-2, the J gene TRBJ1-2; D is unclear. There are 15 residues in the CDR3. The germline V and J ends were trimmed by 2 bases and 4 bases, with 14 bases remaining between them. Germline V gene sequence: CDR1 SGHTA, CDR2 FQGNSA. The CDR3 DNA reads TGTGCCAGCAGCTTATATGGGAGTTCAGGCTATGGCTACACCTTC. It yields the protein CASSLYGSSGYGYTF. Full variable domain (missing parts from reference TRBV7-2 and TRBJ1-2): GAGVSQSPSNKVTEKGKDVELRCDPISGHTALYWYRQSLGQGLEFLIYFQGNSAPDKSGLPSDRFSAERTGGSVSTLTIQRTQQEDSAVYLCASSLYGSSGYGYTFGSGTRLTVV.

The chain joins TRBV6-1 to TRBJ1-2; weak D call: TRBD1 (5 bases). Germline V gene lookup returns CDR1 MNHNS and CDR2 SASEGT. Between the trimmed V and J ends, which lost 4 bases and 1 base, there was a span of 19 bases. This CDR3 spans 17 amino acids. CDR3 region: CASSGWSSRVINYGYTF. The CDR3 coding sequence is TGTGCCAGCAGTGGTTGGAGTTCCAGGGTGATTAACTATGGCTACACCTTC.

The chain couples TRBV11-2 to TRBJ2-1; 12 bases align to TRBD2. Per the germline V gene, CDR1 is SGHAT and CDR2 is FQNNGV. This CDR3 is built from 14 residues. V dropped 3 bases and J dropped 12; count of bases not matched to a gene: 6. CDR3 coding DNA: TGTGCCAGCAGCTTTAGGACTAGCGGGAACTGGCAGTTCTTC. Protein: CASSFRTSGNWQFF.

The V call is TRBV30, the J call TRBJ1-5, with D perhaps TRBD1 (5 bases). Trimming cost V 4 bases and J 1 base, with 8 bases left between them. CDR1 GTSNPN and CDR2 SVGIG come from the germline V gene (reference sequence). The CDR3 has 13 residues. CDR3 amino acids: CAWTGESNQPQHF. CDR3 nucleotide sequence: TGTGCCTGGACGGGGGAGAGCAATCAGCCCCAGCATTTT.

The rearrangement links TRBV5-1 to TRBJ1-2, with D perhaps matching TRBD1 (6 bases). The CDR3 runs to 15 residues. The V gene lost 1 base and the J gene lost 7 bases, with 17 bases spanning the gap. Germline-derived CDR1 and CDR2 are SGHRS and YFSETQ. The CDR3 loop reads CASSLTGSNEGGYTF. As DNA, the CDR3 is TGCGCCAGCAGCTTGACAGGGAGCAATGAGGGTGGCTACACCTTC.

CDR3 sequence reads: CASSLIRASGRPDTQYF. CDR3 DNA sequence: TGTGCCAGCAGCTTAATTAGGGCTAGCGGGAGGCCAGATACGCAGTATTTT. The V gene is TRBV7-8, the J gene TRBJ2-3; 11 positions agree with TRBD2. CDR1 is SGHVS and CDR2 is FQNEAQ in the germline V gene. This CDR3 is built from 17 residues. After removal of 2 bases from V and 4 bases from J, the junction contained 8 bases not matched to a gene.

The chain has TRBV6-1 and TRBJ2-1; D remains unclear. From germline, CDR1 is MNHNS and CDR2 SASEGT. V was shortened by 7 bases and J by 15 bases, with 13 bases between the two germline ends. This CDR3 spans 10 amino acids. The CDR3 DNA follows: TGTGCCAGCATGGCTGTCTTTGTGTTCTTC. It translates to CASMAVFVFF.

The chain couples TRBV11-2 to TRBJ1-2; 7 bases are shared with TRBD1. The CDR3 consists of 17 residues. Trimming removed 6 bases from V and 1 base from J; junction bases left unmatched: 14. Germline V gives CDR1 SGHAT, CDR2 FQNNGV. CDR3 nucleotides: TGTGCCAGCAGGCAAGGGGCAGGGGGGACCTATAACTATGGCTACACCTTC. Amino acids: CASRQGAGGTYNYGYTF.

There are a few counts of this clone. The chain carries TRBV29-1 and TRBJ2-5; tentative D call: TRBD2 (6 bases). With the DNA end fitting TRBJ2-7 better, the J assignment may be wrong. Germline V gene data show CDR1 as SQVTM and CDR2 as ANQGSEA. The CDR3 length is 14 residues. The DNA of the CDR3 is TGCAGCGTCAGGTTCGGGACTGGGGCCTACGAGCAGTACTTC. Amino acid sequence: CSVRFGTGAYEQYF.

Note on this clone: One junction end disagrees with the germline gene, perhaps due to a read error. The chain combines TRBV7-9 with TRBJ1-2; 11 positions match TRBD1. The CDR3 sequence is 15 residues long. Germline values: CDR1 SEHNR, CDR2 FQNEAQ (reference sequence). The CDR3 region is CSSSLGTGGPYGYTF. Here the CDR3 DNA reads TGTTCCAGCAGCTTAGGGACAGGGGGTCCTTATGGCTACACCTTC.

J is TRBJ1-2 and V is TRBV6-6; D is possibly TRBD1 (6 bases). The ends were cut back, 8 bases at V and 2 bases at J, with 15 bases in the middle. This CDR3 is 14 amino acids long. Germline-derived CDR1 and CDR2 are MNHNY and SVGAGI (reference sequence). Written as DNA, the CDR3 is TGTGCCAGCGGCCGGGGGGGCCGAAACTATGGCTACACCTTC. This codes for CASGRGGRNYGYTF.

The chain recombines TRBV6-1 with TRBJ1-3; unclear D gene. This CDR3 spans 15 amino acids. Germline lookup yields CDR1 MNHNS and CDR2 SASEGT. V was trimmed by 1 base and J by 8 bases, leaving 15 bases between them. Here the CDR3 reads CASSEDLTRYDTIYF. CDR3 DNA: TGTGCCAGCAGTGAAGATTTAACGAGGTACGACACCATATATTTT.

The V call is TRBV5-4, the J call TRBJ1-1; D gene unclear. Germline values: CDR1 SGHNT, CDR2 YYREEE (reference sequence). The CDR3 consists of 14 residues. The V and J ends lost 2 bases and 3 bases respectively, with 11 bases between them. CDR3 sequence reads: CASSFGALDTEAFF. In nucleotides, the CDR3 is TGTGCCAGCAGCTTCGGTGCCCTCGACACTGAAGCTTTCTTT.

This sequence joins TRBV27 and TRBJ1-5; 10 nucleotides agree with TRBD1. V lost 6 bases and J lost 3; bases outside the gene matches: 5. The CDR3 totals 15 residues. CDR1 is MNHEY and CDR2 is SMNVEV in the germline V gene (reference sequence). The CDR3 nucleotides are TGTGCCAGCAGCATGACAGGGGGCGCCAATCAGCCCCAGCATTTT. Its translation is CASSMTGGANQPQHF.

The chain couples TRBV23-1 to TRBJ2-7, with TRBD1 as a possible D gene (5 bases). TRBV23-1 belongs to the ORF category, with a function that is uncertain. The CDR3 runs 14 residues. Trimming shortened V by 3 bases and J by 5 bases, and 14 bases separated the two germline ends. CDR3 in amino acids: CASSHIPRAHEQYF. In DNA, the CDR3 is TGCGCCAGCAGTCATATTCCCAGGGCCCACGAGCAGTACTTC.